The source of this T cell receptor (beta chain) is a study of cytomegalovirus exposure and HLA in healthy donors. This CDR3 spans 15 amino acids. After removal of 6 bases from V and 0 bases from J, the junction contained 4 bases not matched to a gene. CDR1 MNHNS and CDR2 SASEGT come from the germline V gene. Profiled with immunoSEQ multiplex PCR; TCRdb holds only in-frame clones, not every one. The table includes about 73,000 clones, 94% detected once. This clonotype originated in a young woman in good health and CMV-seronegative. What was sequenced was PBMCs. The chain couples TRBV6-1 to TRBJ1-4; 7 nucleotides agree with TRBD1. The CDR3 here is CASRTGFATNEKLFF. DNA of the CDR3: TGTGCCAGCAGGACAGGGTTTGCAACTAATGAAAAACTGTTTTTT.